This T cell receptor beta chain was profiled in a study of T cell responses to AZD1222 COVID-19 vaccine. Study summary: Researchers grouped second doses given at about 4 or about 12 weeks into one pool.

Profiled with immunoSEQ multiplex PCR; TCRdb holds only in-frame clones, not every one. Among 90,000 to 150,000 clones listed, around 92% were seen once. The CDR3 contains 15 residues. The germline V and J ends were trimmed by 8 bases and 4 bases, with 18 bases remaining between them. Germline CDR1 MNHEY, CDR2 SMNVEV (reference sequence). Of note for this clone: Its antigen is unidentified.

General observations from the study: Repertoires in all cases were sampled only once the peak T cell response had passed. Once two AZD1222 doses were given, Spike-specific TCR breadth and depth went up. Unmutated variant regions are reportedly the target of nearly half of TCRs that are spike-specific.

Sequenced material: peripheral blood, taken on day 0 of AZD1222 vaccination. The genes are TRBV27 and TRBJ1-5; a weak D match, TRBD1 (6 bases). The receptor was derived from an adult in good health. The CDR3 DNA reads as TGTGCCAGCTCCCTCTTCACGGGGACAAATCAGCCCCAGCATTTT. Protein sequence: CASSLFTGTNQPQHF.